This section outlines one T cell receptor beta chain sequence together with its context. Its specificity is not known. These data belong to a study of blood T cells in healthy people across ages. Study-wide points: Relative to aged donors, long-lived donors carried more naive CD4+ cells and displayed higher diversity.

V lost 1 base and J lost 5, with 11 bases in between. Germline lookup yields CDR1 LGHNA and CDR2 YSLEER. The CDR3 length is 15 residues. It was with a sample-barcoded 5' primer and a J-beta primer mix that a second PCR of roughly 7 to 12 cycles was run. TCRdb recomputed calls from the 5' RACE reads with MiXCR, one row per CDR3 protein. There are about 570,000 distinct CDR3 sequences in the sample; roughly a quarter occur only once, and about 18% lies in the top ten. PBMCs numbering at least 6 million were isolated per sample. The chain couples TRBV4-3 to TRBJ1-4; perhaps TRBD1 as D (6 bases). The clonotype was recovered from a woman between 65 and 79 years old in good health. Sequenced: blood. The CDR3: CASSQGTERNEKLFF. Here the CDR3 DNA reads TGCGCCAGCAGCCAAGGGACAGAGAGGAATGAAAAACTGTTTTTT.